The next 2 T cell receptor beta chains were all read from a single sample in a study of T-cell reconstitution after alpha-beta-depleted transplantation in children. Library preparation (for TCRbeta) was performed with unique molecular identifiers. TCRdb used MiXCR to reprocess the PCR reads, holding one entry per CDR3 protein. The top ten hold about 28% of the sample, which has about a million distinct CDR3 sequences, less than 30% seen once. Sequencing used PBMCs, mostly from graft donor cells, obtained 360 days after TCRalphabeta/CD19-depleted stem cell transplant. These TCRs come from a boy younger than two who had a stem cell transplant for SCID, so the T cells may come from the graft donor.

J is TRBJ2-7 and V is TRBV3-1, with D unresolved. Trimming stripped 5 bases from V and 0 bases from J, with 11 bases between. This CDR3 has 14 residues. Germline-derived CDR1 and CDR2 are LGHDT and YNNKEL (reference sequence). The CDR3 protein is CASSSRVGSYEQYF. DNA for the CDR3: TGTGCCAGCAGCTCGCGCGTAGGCTCCTACGAGCAGTACTTC.

The J gene is TRBJ2-5, the V gene TRBV3-1, with 10 bases aligning to TRBD2. Germline V gives CDR1 LGHDT, CDR2 YNNKEL (reference sequence). The V segment lost 2 bases and the J segment 0 bases; nucleotides outside the gene matches: 3. This CDR3 has 16 amino acids. The CDR3 nucleotides read TGTGCCAGCAGCCAACTAGCGGGGGAACACCAAGAGACCCAGTACTTC. Translation: CASSQLAGEHQETQYF.